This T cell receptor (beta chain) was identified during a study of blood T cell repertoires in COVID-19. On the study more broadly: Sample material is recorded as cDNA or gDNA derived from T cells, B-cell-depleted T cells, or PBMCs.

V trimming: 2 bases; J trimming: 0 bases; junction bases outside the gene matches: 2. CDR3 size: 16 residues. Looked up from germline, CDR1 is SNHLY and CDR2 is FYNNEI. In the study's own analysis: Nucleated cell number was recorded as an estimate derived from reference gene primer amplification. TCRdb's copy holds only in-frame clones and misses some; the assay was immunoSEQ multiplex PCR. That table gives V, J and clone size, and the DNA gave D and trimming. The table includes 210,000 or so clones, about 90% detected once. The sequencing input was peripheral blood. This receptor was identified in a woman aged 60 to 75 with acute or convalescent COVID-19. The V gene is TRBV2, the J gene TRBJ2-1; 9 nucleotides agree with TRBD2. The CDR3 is CASSETAGGSYNEQFF. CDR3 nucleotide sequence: TGTGCCAGCAGTGAAACAGCGGGGGGCTCCTACAATGAGCAGTTCTTC.